What follows is one T cell receptor (beta chain) and its context. Its antigen is currently unknown. Genomic DNA for unsorted samples, which was extracted with the QIAamp DNA Blood Mini kit, came from around 100 million PBMCs. Over several immunoSEQ plates, each subset's genomic DNA was distributed in even portions. Per the original methods: Quality scores were absent from the junction-only immunoSEQ sequences, so filtering differed. Using immunoSEQ multiplex PCR, the repertoire was profiled, and TCRdb retains in-frame clones only, with some absent. V, J and clone size were drawn from that table, and D and trimming were deduced from the DNA. The table has 450,000 to 600,000 clones, less than 85% seen once. These data originate in a study of shared clonotypes between healthy human individuals. Overall study results and limits: With few donors, the genetic and exposure-history diversity represented was limited.

The CDR3 has 15 amino acids. Trimming removed 6 bases from V and 3 bases from J, with 14 bases in between. Per germline, CDR1 MGHDK and CDR2 SYGVNS. The clonotype comes from a middle-aged woman in good health. Some clones in this sample may be carry-over from other donors' samples. This chain links TRBV25-1 with TRBJ2-2; D may match TRBD1 or TRBD2 (5 bases each). Sequencing used PBMCs. The CDR3 protein is CASSAAGTYTGELFF. As DNA, the CDR3 is TGTGCCAGCAGCGCCGCCGGGACCTACACCGGGGAGCTGTTTTTT.